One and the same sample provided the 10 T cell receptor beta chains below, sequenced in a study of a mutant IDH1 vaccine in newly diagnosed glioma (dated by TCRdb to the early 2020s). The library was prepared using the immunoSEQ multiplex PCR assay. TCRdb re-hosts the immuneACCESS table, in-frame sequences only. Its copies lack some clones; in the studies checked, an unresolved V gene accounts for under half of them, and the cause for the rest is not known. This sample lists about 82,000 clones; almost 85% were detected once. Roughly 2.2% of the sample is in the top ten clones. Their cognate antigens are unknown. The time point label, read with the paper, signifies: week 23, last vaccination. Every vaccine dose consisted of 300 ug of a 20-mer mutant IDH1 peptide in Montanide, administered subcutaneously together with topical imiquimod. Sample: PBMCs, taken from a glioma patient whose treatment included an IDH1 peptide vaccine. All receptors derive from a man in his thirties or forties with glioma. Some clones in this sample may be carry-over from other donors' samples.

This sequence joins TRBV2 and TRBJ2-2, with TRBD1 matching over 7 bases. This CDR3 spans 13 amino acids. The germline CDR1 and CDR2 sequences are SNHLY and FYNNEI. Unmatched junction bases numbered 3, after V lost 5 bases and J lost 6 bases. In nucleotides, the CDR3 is TGTGCCAGCAGTCAAACAGGGGCCGGGGAGCTGTTTTTT. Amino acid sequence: CASSQTGAGELFF.

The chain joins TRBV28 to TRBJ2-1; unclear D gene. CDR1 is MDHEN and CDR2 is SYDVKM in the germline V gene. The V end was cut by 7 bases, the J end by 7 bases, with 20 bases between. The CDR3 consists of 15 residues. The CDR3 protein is CASTPPGFPQNEQFF. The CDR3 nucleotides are TGTGCCAGCACTCCCCCGGGCTTCCCCCAGAATGAGCAGTTCTTC. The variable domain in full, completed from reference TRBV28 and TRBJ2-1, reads DVKVTQSSRYLVKRTGEKVFLECVQDMDHENMFWYRQDPGLGLRLIYFSYDVKMKEKGDIPEGYSVSREKKERFSLILESASTNQTSMYLCASTPPGFPQNEQFFGPGTRLTVL.

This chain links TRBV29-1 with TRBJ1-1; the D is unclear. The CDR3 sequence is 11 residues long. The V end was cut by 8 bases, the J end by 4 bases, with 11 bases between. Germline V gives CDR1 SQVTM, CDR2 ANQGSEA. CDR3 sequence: CSSTWGTEAFF. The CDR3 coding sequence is TGCAGCTCCACTTGGGGCACTGAAGCTTTCTTT.

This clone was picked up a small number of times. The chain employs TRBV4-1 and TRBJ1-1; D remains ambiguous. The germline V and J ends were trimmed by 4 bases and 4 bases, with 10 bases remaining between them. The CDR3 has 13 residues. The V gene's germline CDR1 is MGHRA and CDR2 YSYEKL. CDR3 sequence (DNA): TGCGCCAGCAGCCTAAATGTGGGCACTGAAGCTTTCTTT. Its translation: CASSLNVGTEAFF.

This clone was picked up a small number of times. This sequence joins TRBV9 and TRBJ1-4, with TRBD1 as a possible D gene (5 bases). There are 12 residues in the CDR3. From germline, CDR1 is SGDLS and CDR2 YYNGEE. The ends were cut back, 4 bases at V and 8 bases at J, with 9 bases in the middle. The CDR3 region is CASSPGGEKLFF. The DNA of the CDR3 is TGTGCCAGCAGCCCTGGGGGGGAAAAACTGTTTTTT.

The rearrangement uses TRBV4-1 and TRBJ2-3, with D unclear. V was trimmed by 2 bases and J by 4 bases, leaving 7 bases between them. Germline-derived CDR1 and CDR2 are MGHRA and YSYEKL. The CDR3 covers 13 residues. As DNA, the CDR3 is TGCGCCAGCAGCCAAAAAGGGTCAGATACGCAGTATTTT. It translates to CASSQKGSDTQYF.

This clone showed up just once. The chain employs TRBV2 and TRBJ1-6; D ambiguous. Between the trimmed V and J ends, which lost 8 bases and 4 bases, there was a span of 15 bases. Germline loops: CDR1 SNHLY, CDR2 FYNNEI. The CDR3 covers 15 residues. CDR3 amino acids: CASLAQDSYNSPLHF. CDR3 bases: TGTGCCAGCCTCGCTCAGGATTCATATAATTCACCCCTCCACTTT.

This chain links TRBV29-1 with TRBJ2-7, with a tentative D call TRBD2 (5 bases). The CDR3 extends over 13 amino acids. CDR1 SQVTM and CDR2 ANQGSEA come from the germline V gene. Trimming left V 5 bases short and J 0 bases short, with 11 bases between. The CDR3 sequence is CSVSAGFSYEQYF. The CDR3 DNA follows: TGCAGCGTTTCCGCGGGCTTCTCCTACGAGCAGTACTTC.

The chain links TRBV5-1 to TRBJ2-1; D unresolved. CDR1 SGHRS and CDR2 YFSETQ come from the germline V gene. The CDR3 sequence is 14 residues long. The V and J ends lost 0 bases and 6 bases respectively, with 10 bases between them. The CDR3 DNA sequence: TGCGCCAGCAGCTTGGACAACCTCCCCAATGAGCAGTTCTTC. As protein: CASSLDNLPNEQFF.

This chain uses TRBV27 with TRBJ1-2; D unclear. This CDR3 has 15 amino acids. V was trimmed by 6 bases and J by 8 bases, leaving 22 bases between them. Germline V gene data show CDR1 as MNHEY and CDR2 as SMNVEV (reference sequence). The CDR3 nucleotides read TGTGCCAGCAGGCCGCCCCCCACGGTGGGATTCGGCTACACCTTC. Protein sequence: CASRPPPTVGFGYTF.